This T cell receptor beta chain comes out of a study of T cells in tumors after PD-1 blockade. Whole-study context: During anti-PD-1 treatment, some patients continued daily vismodegib 150 mg.

Assay: immunoSEQ multiplex PCR; the TCRdb copy retains only in-frame clones and omits some. The sample gives 13,000 to 15,000 clones, 65% to 70% of which show up once; 25% to 40% is in the top ten. Unmatched junction bases numbered 6, after V lost 5 bases and J lost 4 bases. This CDR3 is 14 amino acids long. Germline CDR1 is WNHNN and CDR2 is SYGVQD (reference sequence). The same primary tumor site was biopsied both before and after PD-1 blockade. Treatment was either pembrolizumab 200 mg every 3 weeks or cemiplimab 350 mg every 2 weeks. Squamous cell carcinoma tissue after treatment was collected an average of 31 days into therapy.

The source of this sequence is a human donor with cutaneous squamous cell carcinoma. This material consisted of tumor tissue, taken after anti-PD-1 treatment. V usage is TRBV10-1 and J usage is TRBJ2-5; 8 nucleotides agree with TRBD1. DNA of the CDR3: TGCGCCAGCAGTCCAGCCGGGACAGGAGAGACCCAGTACTTC. This sequence encodes CASSPAGTGETQYF.